The rows below give T cell receptor beta chains drawn from one sample of a study of T cell repertoires in cytomegalovirus infection. No cognate antigen is known for these TCRs. From the reads, TCRdb called clonotypes with MiXCR, one entry per CDR3 protein. Of 370,000 or so distinct CDR3 sequences in the sample, about 34% were seen once. The specimen comprised cultured PBMCs, sampled from culture after CMV antigen stimulation. Source of these receptors: a human donor in good health (CMV status not recorded). Some clones in this sample may be carry-over from other donors' samples. Both conserved end residues are part of each CDR3. D genes are given only for firm matches. The size field is filled for only some rows; it gives once, few, many or a size class.

- many TRBJ1-2 TRBV7-9 CASSSLGFSYGYTF TGTGCCAGCAGCTCGCTCGGTTTCAGCTATGGCTACACCTTC
TRBD2 many TRBJ2-1 TRBV20-1 CSAPRSGLAGYNEQFF TGCAGTGCTCCTCGCTCCGGACTAGCGGGGTACAATGAGCAGTTCTTC
TRBD1 many TRBJ2-1 TRBV28 CASSLGQGVSDEQFF TGTGCCAGCAGTTTAGGACAGGGCGTTTCGGATGAGCAGTTCTTC
- - TRBJ2-1 TRBV5-4 CASSFRLGEWNEQFF TGTGCCAGCAGCTTTAGACTGGGGGAGTGGAATGAGCAGTTCTTC
- - TRBJ2-2 TRBV19 CASSNRGGLAGELFF TGTGCCAGTAGCAACAGGGGAGGGTTGGCCGGGGAGCTGTTTTTT
TRBD1 - TRBJ1-1 TRBV7-9 CASSLVRQGNTEAFF TGTGCCAGCAGCTTAGTCAGACAGGGGAACACTGAAGCTTTCTTT
TRBD2 few TRBJ2-1 TRBV28 CASSGWAGVYEQFF TGTGCCAGCAGTGGGTGGGCGGGAGTATATGAGCAGTTCTTC
TRBD2 - TRBJ2-1 TRBV28 CASSLGGRLDNEQFF TGTGCCAGCAGTTTGGGCGGGAGATTGGACAATGAGCAGTTCTTC
- few TRBJ2-1 TRBV7-3 CASSETGTYNEQFF TGTGCCAGCAGCGAGACAGGTACCTACAATGAGCAGTTCTTC
- - TRBJ2-1 TRBV6-2/TRBV6-3 CASSFSEPRGSYNEQFF TGTGCCAGCAGTTTCAGCGAGCCTAGGGGCTCCTACAATGAGCAGTTCTTC
- - TRBJ2-3 TRBV7-2 CASSLEAQRVNADTQYF TGTGCCAGCAGCTTAGAAGCCCAGCGGGTAAACGCAGATACGCAGTATTTT
TRBD2 many TRBJ2-2 TRBV7-8 CASSLLGTSGRGNGELFF TGTGCCAGCAGCCTCCTGGGGACTAGCGGGAGAGGAAACGGGGAGCTGTTTTTT
- - TRBJ2-2 TRBV3-1 CASSHDEGPNTGELFF TGTGCCAGCAGCCACGACGAGGGGCCGAACACCGGGGAGCTGTTTTTT
- - TRBJ1-1 TRBV7-9 CASSPRLVNTEAFF TGTGCCAGCAGCCCTAGGTTGGTGAACACTGAAGCTTTCTTT
- - TRBJ2-1 TRBV11-2 CASSLGSAYNEQFF TGTGCCAGCAGCTTAGGGTCTGCCTACAATGAGCAGTTCTTC
- - TRBJ2-3 TRBV4-1 CASSQAPGSINTQYF TGCGCCAGCAGCCAAGCCCCCGGGTCTATTAATACGCAGTATTTT
- - TRBJ2-2 TRBV4-3 CASSQVGYTGELFF TGCGCCAGCAGCCAAGTCGGGTACACCGGGGAGCTGTTTTTT
- - TRBJ2-1 TRBV20-1 CSASPNEQFF TGCAGTGCTAGTCCCAATGAGCAGTTCTTC
- many TRBJ2-3 TRBV29-1 CSVVTTPIPTDTQYF TGCAGCGTTGTAACAACCCCAATACCCACAGATACGCAGTATTTT
TRBD2 few TRBJ2-1 TRBV7-9 CASSLGLAGVSYNEQFF TGTGCCAGCAGCCTAGGACTAGCGGGAGTCAGCTACAATGAGCAGTTCTTC
TRBD1 few TRBJ2-1 TRBV11-1 CASSLVDRERGEQFF TGTGCCAGCAGCTTAGTCGACAGGGAAAGGGGTGAGCAGTTCTTC
TRBD1 - TRBJ2-2 TRBV4-1 CASSQITGGTGELFF TGCGCCAGCAGCCAGATTACAGGGGGAACCGGGGAGCTGTTTTTT
- - TRBJ1-2 TRBV24-1 CATSGPYPGGYTF TGTGCCACCAGTGGACCGTACCCTGGGGGCTACACCTTC
- - TRBJ1-1 TRBV12-3/TRBV12-4 CASSFDQNTEAFF TGTGCCAGCAGTTTTGATCAGAACACTGAAGCTTTCTTT
- few TRBJ2-7 TRBV6-2/TRBV6-3 CASSSHGTHWVYEQYF TGTGCCAGCAGTTCTCATGGGACGCACTGGGTCTACGAGCAGTACTTC
- many TRBJ2-3 TRBV7-2 CASSPRLPDTQYF TGTGCCAGCAGCCCCCGTTTGCCAGATACGCAGTATTTT
- - TRBJ2-2 TRBV12-3/TRBV12-4 CASSFMESGELFF TGTGCCAGCAGTTTCATGGAATCCGGGGAGCTGTTTTTT
- few TRBJ1-1 TRBV6-2/TRBV6-3 CASSWRVDRYTEAFF TGTGCCAGCAGTTGGCGCGTGGACCGCTACACTGAAGCTTTCTTT
TRBD1 few TRBJ2-7 TRBV20-1 CSARPGQGLYEQYF TGCAGTGCTAGGCCGGGACAGGGACTCTACGAGCAGTACTTC
- few TRBJ2-6 TRBV5-8 CASSRRGPGANVLTF TGTGCCAGCAGCCGCCGGGGGCCTGGGGCCAACGTCCTGACTTTC
- few TRBJ2-6 TRBV7-8 CASSLAQLIASGANVLTF TGTGCCAGCAGCTTAGCGCAGTTGATAGCCTCTGGGGCCAACGTCCTGACTTTC
- - TRBJ2-7 TRBV4-1 CASSQEWGQGYEQYF TGCGCCAGCAGCCAAGAATGGGGGCAAGGCTACGAGCAGTACTTC
- - TRBJ1-1 TRBV6-6 CASSTLMNTEAFF TGTGCCAGCAGCACACTTATGAACACTGAAGCTTTCTTT
TRBD2 - TRBJ2-3 TRBV11-3 CASRNLAGVHDTQYF TGTGCCAGCAGAAACCTAGCGGGAGTCCATGATACGCAGTATTTT
TRBD2 - TRBJ2-3 TRBV7-2 CASSAEAGGSTDTQYF TGTGCCAGCAGCGCCGAGGCGGGAGGCAGCACAGATACGCAGTATTTT